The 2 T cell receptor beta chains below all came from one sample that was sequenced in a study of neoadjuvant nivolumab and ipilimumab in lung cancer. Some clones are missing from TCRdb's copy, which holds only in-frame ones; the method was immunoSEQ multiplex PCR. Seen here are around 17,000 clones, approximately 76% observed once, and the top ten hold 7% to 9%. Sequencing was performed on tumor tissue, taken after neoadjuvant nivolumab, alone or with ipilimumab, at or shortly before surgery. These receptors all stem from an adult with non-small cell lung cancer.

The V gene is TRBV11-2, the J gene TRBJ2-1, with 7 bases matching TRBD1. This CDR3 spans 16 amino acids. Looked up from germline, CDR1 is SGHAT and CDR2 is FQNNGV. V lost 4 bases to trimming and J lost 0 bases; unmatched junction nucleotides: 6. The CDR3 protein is CASSSRGGSSYNEQFF. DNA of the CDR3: TGTGCCAGCAGCTCCAGAGGGGGCAGCTCCTACAATGAGCAGTTCTTC.

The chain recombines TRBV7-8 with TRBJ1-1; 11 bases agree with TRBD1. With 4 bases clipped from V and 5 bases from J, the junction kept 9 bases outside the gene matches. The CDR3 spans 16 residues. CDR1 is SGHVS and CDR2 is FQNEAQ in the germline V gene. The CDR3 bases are TGTGCCAGCAGCTCTTGGACAGGGGGCTTGAGAACTGAAGCTTTCTTT. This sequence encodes CASSSWTGGLRTEAFF. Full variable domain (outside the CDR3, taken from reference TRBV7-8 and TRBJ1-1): GAGVSQSPRYKVAKRGQDVALRCDPISGHVSLFWYQQALGQGPEFLTYFQNEAQLDKSGLPSDRFFAERPEGSVSTLKIQRTQQEDSAVYLCASSSWTGGLRTEAFFGQGTRLTVV.